This TCR beta chain came from a study of shared clonotypes between healthy human individuals. Produced via immunoSEQ multiplex PCR; TCRdb's table is partial and in-frame only. The data contain over a million clones, roughly 97% of them seen just once; the ten biggest clones take up approximately 1.2%. The clonotype comes from a young man in good health. Sequenced sample: naive CD4+ T cells sorted from blood. The subset was: CD45RA+ positively selected.

This CDR3 reads CASSLAGGGEKLFF. CDR3 DNA sequence: TGTGCCAGCAGTTTAGCGGGGGGCGGGGAAAAACTGTTTTTT. The rearrangement joins TRBV28 to TRBJ1-4; weak D call: TRBD1 (6 bases). The V and J ends lost 2 bases and 8 bases respectively, with 12 bases between them. The CDR3 has 14 residues. In germline, CDR1 is MDHEN, CDR2 SYDVKM.